The rows below give T cell receptor beta chains drawn from one sample of a study of identical twins. TCRdb re-analysed the 5' RACE reads in MiXCR, keeping a single row per CDR3 protein. The data contain some 320,000 distinct CDR3 sequences, 9% to 15% of them singletons. The same sample was also used in a study of yellow fever vaccine responses in identical twins.

The sequencing sample was made of CD8+ T cells sorted from blood. Receptors originate from a woman aged 18-29 years in good health. The CDR3 runs from the conserved cysteine through the conserved F or W. A D gene is named only where the DNA matches it firmly. Clone sizes are given selectively: once, few, many, or a class where the clone is expanded.

many,TRBJ2-2,.,TRBV3-1,CASSQEHTGELFF,TGTGCCAGCAGCCAAGAGCACACCGGGGAGCTGTTTTTT
few,TRBJ2-2,.,TRBV2,CASSDGAGGELFF,TGTGCCAGCAGTGATGGGGCCGGCGGGGAGCTGTTTTTT
few,TRBJ2-6,.,TRBV11-1,CASSPHGGTGSSGANVLTF,TGTGCCAGCAGCCCCCATGGAGGGACGGGGAGCTCTGGGGCCAACGTCCTGACTTTC
few,TRBJ1-1,TRBD1,TRBV4-1,CASSVVTGMPEAFF,TGCGCCAGCAGCGTGGTGACAGGGATGCCTGAAGCTTTCTTT
.,TRBJ2-1,.,TRBV19,CASSLSPSTVTYNEQFF,TGTGCCAGTAGTCTATCCCCGTCGACAGTTACCTACAATGAGCAGTTCTTC
.,TRBJ2-5,TRBD2,TRBV27,CASSLSSGEQETQYF,TGTGCCAGCAGTCTCTCTAGCGGGGAACAAGAGACCCAGTACTTC
many,TRBJ1-2,TRBD1,TRBV13,CASSHRGQGHYGYTF,TGTGCCAGCAGCCACAGGGGACAGGGACACTATGGCTACACCTTC
.,TRBJ2-5,TRBD1,TRBV27,CASRLTGWDQETQYF,TGTGCCAGCAGATTGACAGGGTGGGATCAAGAGACCCAGTACTTC
few,TRBJ2-7,.,TRBV7-9,CASTTGSASDEQYF,TGTGCCAGCACCACCGGGAGTGCTAGCGACGAGCAGTACTTC
.,TRBJ1-1,.,TRBV4-1,CASSQHVRTEAFF,TGCGCCAGCAGCCAACATGTACGGACTGAAGCTTTCTTT
many,TRBJ2-3,TRBD1,TRBV14,CASSQRDRGTDTQYF,TGTGCCAGCAGCCAACGGGACAGGGGAACAGATACGCAGTATTTT